These 30 T cell receptor beta chains were sequenced from one sample in a study of cytomegalovirus exposure and HLA in healthy donors. PCR primers comprised 60 Vbeta and 13 Jbeta primers. Here immunoSEQ multiplex PCR was the method, and the copy in TCRdb shows in-frame clones only, minus some. The sample holds approximately 89,000 clones, around two thirds seen once. The sequencing sample was made of PBMCs. The receptors here all came from a woman in her twenties or thirties in good health and CMV-seropositive.

The table lists this clone with a few counts. The chain couples TRBV2 to TRBJ1-2; D uncertain. CDR1 is SNHLY and CDR2 is FYNNEI in the germline V gene. V was clipped by 5 bases and J by 4 bases, with 5 bases between them. The CDR3 extends over 11 amino acids. For the CDR3, the DNA is TGTGCCAGCAGTCGGTTCTATGGCTACACCTTC. Its protein is CASSRFYGYTF.

The J gene is TRBJ1-5, the V gene TRBV19; 11 positions match TRBD1. The V gene end was trimmed by 10 bases and the J gene end by 7 bases; junction bases not matched to a gene: 9. Germline CDR1 reads LNHDA; CDR2 reads SQIVND (reference sequence). The CDR3 totals 14 residues. CDR3 sequence reads: CATTRGQGGQPQHF. The DNA for the CDR3 is TGTGCCACCACCCGGGGACAGGGGGGACAGCCCCAGCATTTT.

The J gene is TRBJ1-4, the V gene TRBV9, with a weak D call TRBD1 (6 bases). Germline V gene lookup returns CDR1 SGDLS and CDR2 YYNGEE. Trimming left V 4 bases short and J 3 bases short, with 13 bases between. This CDR3 contains 15 residues. Written as DNA, the CDR3 is TGTGCCAGCAGCAAGTCAGGGGTTCCTAATGAAAAACTGTTTTTT. This sequence encodes CASSKSGVPNEKLFF.

This rearrangement joins TRBV10-2 to TRBJ2-5; 8 nucleotides align to TRBD1. Germline V CDR1 and CDR2: WSHSY, SAAADI. V lost 6 bases to trimming and J lost 0 bases; unmatched junction nucleotides: 9. The CDR3 is 16 residues long. CDR3 DNA: TGCGCCAGCAGGGAAGGGCTGACAGGGGACCAAGAGACCCAGTACTTC. This codes for CASREGLTGDQETQYF.

The chain carries TRBV6-5 and TRBJ1-2; D unresolved. The V and J ends lost 0 bases and 7 bases respectively, with 15 bases between them. The germline V gene has CDR1 MNHEY and CDR2 SVGAGI. The CDR3 is 15 amino acids. The CDR3 sequence is CASSYSMAATIGYTF. The CDR3 nucleotides are TGTGCCAGCAGTTACTCGATGGCGGCGACTATTGGCTACACCTTC.

V usage is TRBV5-1 and J usage is TRBJ2-7; 9 bases line up with TRBD2. CDR3 length: 14 amino acids. Per the germline V gene, CDR1 is SGHRS and CDR2 is YFSETQ. V lost 5 bases to trimming and J lost 1 base; unmatched junction nucleotides: 4. CDR3 nucleotides: TGCGCCAGCAGGCGGGGGGGCGTATCCTACGAGCAGTACTTC. Residues: CASRRGGVSYEQYF.

There are a few counts of this clone. V gene TRBV4-2 combines with J gene TRBJ1-4; 7 bases map to TRBD1. Germline V lookup: CDR1 LGHNA, CDR2 YNFKEQ. The trim removed 4 bases at V and 6 bases at J, leaving 5 bases unmatched. The CDR3 consists of 14 residues. The CDR3 region is CASSRTGEDEKLFF. CDR3 bases: TGTGCCAGCAGCCGAACAGGGGAGGATGAAAAACTGTTTTTT.

The rearrangement links TRBV7-8 to TRBJ2-5, with a possible D match to TRBD2 (5 bases). With 4 bases removed from V and 5 bases from J, the gap between germline ends came to 20 bases. The CDR3 runs 16 residues. The germline CDR1 and CDR2 sequences are SGHVS and FQNEAQ. The CDR3 DNA follows: TGTGCCAGCAGCTCATACCGGGCGGGTACATTGGAGACCCAGTACTTC. Protein sequence: CASSSYRAGTLETQYF.

This clone has a single count. This CDR3 reads CASFTDRANTGELFF. The DNA for the CDR3 is TGTGCCAGCTTCACAGACAGGGCGAACACCGGGGAGCTGTTTTTT. The rearrangement uses TRBV5-8 and TRBJ2-2; TRBD1 matches 7 bases. Germline values: CDR1 SGHTS, CDR2 YDEGEE. V lost 7 bases to trimming and J lost 0 bases; unmatched junction nucleotides: 6. The CDR3 covers 15 residues.

This sequence joins TRBV7-2 and TRBJ1-3, with 9 positions matching TRBD1. Trimming cost V 4 bases and J 0 bases; bases outside gene matches: 1. This CDR3 has 15 amino acids. Germline CDR1 and CDR2: SGHTA and FQGNSA. The DNA for the CDR3 is TGTGCCAGCAGCTCGGACAGGGGCTCTGGAAACACCATATATTTT. It yields the protein CASSSDRGSGNTIYF.

This clone turned up a few times. The V and J genes are TRBV5-8 and TRBJ2-7; D call uncertain. The CDR3 has 13 amino acids. Germline V gene lookup returns CDR1 SGHTS and CDR2 YDEGEE. V lost 5 bases, J lost 2 bases, and 11 bases lay in between. The CDR3 sequence is CASRDLEPYEQYF. CDR3 coding DNA: TGTGCCAGCAGAGATTTGGAGCCCTACGAGCAGTACTTC.

In the case of this clone: The same CDR3 is also encoded by other DNA sequences in this sample. The chain employs TRBV5-1 and TRBJ1-2; possibly TRBD1 for D (5 bases). This CDR3 is built from 13 residues. CDR1 and CDR2 (germline): SGHRS, YFSETQ. V lost 1 base and J lost 2, with 6 bases in between. The chain's CDR3 is CASSLSGNYGYTF. CDR3 nucleotide sequence: TGCGCCAGCAGCTTGTCAGGGAACTATGGCTACACCTTC.

There are a few counts of this clone. V is TRBV5-1 and J is TRBJ2-5, with D possibly being TRBD1 (5 bases). Germline CDR1 and CDR2: SGHRS and YFSETQ. Trimming took 3 bases from V and 1 from J, leaving 7 bases between them. The CDR3 extends over 13 amino acids. CDR3 sequence reads: CASSSTGQETQYF. In DNA form, the CDR3 reads TGCGCCAGCAGCTCCACAGGCCAAGAGACCCAGTACTTC. Looking up the rest from reference TRBV5-1 and TRBJ2-5 gives the full variable domain: KAGVTQTPRYLIKTRGQQVTLSCSPISGHRSVSWYQQTPGQGLQFLFEYFSETQRNKGNFPGRFSGRQFSNSRSEMNVSTLELGDSALYLCASSSTGQETQYFGPGTRLLVL.

CDR3 sequence: CASGGSSGGGELFF. The CDR3 DNA is TGTGCTAGTGGGGGATCTAGCGGTGGCGGGGAGCTGTTTTTT. The chain recombines TRBV12-5 with TRBJ2-2; 7 bases align to TRBD2. V was pared by 6 bases and J by 7 bases, with 8 bases of the junction left unmatched. The CDR3 runs 14 residues. CDR1 is LGHNT, CDR2 FRNRAP, per germline.

The chain is built from TRBV7-9 and TRBJ2-3, with 7 positions matching TRBD1. The germline CDR1 and CDR2 sequences are SEHNR and FQNEAQ (reference sequence). The CDR3 sequence is 14 residues long. The V segment lost 2 bases and the J segment 6 bases; nucleotides outside the gene matches: 5. The CDR3, as DNA: TGTGCCAGCAGCTTACCTCAGACAGGGGATACGCAGTATTTT. Translating gives CASSLPQTGDTQYF.

Notes on this clone: The sample carries other DNA sequences with the same CDR3. V gene TRBV18 combines with J gene TRBJ1-1; perhaps TRBD1 as D (6 bases). This CDR3 spans 13 amino acids. CDR1 and CDR2 from the germline V gene are KGHSH and LQKENI. V was trimmed by 3 bases and J by 3 bases, leaving 8 bases between them. This CDR3 reads CASSPTGDTEAFF. The DNA of the CDR3 is TGTGCCAGCTCACCGACAGGAGACACTGAAGCTTTCTTT.

This clone was picked up one time. The chain is built from TRBV7-2 and TRBJ2-6, with 7 nucleotides matching TRBD1. Germline-derived CDR1 and CDR2 are SGHTA and FQGNSA. The CDR3 is 16 residues long. The trim removed 2 bases at V and 2 bases at J, leaving 3 bases unmatched. For the CDR3, the DNA is TGTGCCAGCAGCTTATCCACAGGGGCTGGGGCCAACGTCCTGACTTTC. Residues: CASSLSTGAGANVLTF. The variable domain in full, completed from reference TRBV7-2 and TRBJ2-6, reads GAGVSQSPSNKVTEKGKDVELRCDPISGHTALYWYRQSLGQGLEFLIYFQGNSAPDKSGLPSDRFSAERTGGSVSTLTIQRTQQEDSAVYLCASSLSTGAGANVLTFGAGSRLTVL.

This clone has a handful of counts. V is TRBV27 and J is TRBJ2-2, with TRBD2 matching over 10 bases. Germline V gives CDR1 MNHEY, CDR2 SMNVEV (reference sequence). The ends lost 4 bases at V and 3 bases at J; junction bases unmatched: 8. The CDR3 totals 17 residues. CDR3 in DNA: TGTGCCAGCAGTTCGTCAACTAGCGGGGTTTACACCGGGGAGCTGTTTTTT. Translated: CASSSSTSGVYTGELFF.

The V gene is TRBV28, the J gene TRBJ1-1; TRBD1 might be the D (5 bases). This CDR3 comprises 15 residues. The V end lost 4 bases, the J end lost 6 bases, and 18 bases lay between the germline ends. Germline lookup yields CDR1 MDHEN and CDR2 SYDVKM. DNA of the CDR3: TGTGCCAGCAGTTCCCCCGCGGGGGGGAAATCTGAAGCTTTCTTT. As protein: CASSSPAGGKSEAFF.

The chain couples TRBV6-1 to TRBJ1-5, with D possibly being TRBD1 (6 bases). Trimming stripped 4 bases from V and 0 bases from J, with 13 bases between. Germline V gene lookup returns CDR1 MNHNS and CDR2 SASEGT. This CDR3 comprises 16 residues. The CDR3 spells CASSATGSFSNQPQHF. DNA for the CDR3: TGTGCCAGCAGTGCAACAGGGAGTTTTAGCAATCAGCCCCAGCATTTT.

This sequence joins TRBV1 and TRBJ2-3; the table's D call TRBD2 went unverified against the DNA. TRBV1 is annotated as a pseudogene. CDR3 length equals 17 residues. The CDR3 DNA follows: TGCACCAGCAGCCAACGATCGAGCGGGGAGATCACAGATACGCAGTATTTT. It codes for CTSSQRSSGEITDTQYF.

CDR3 DNA sequence: TGCGCCAGCAGCGTAACCGGGACTCCAAGCTCCTACGAGCAGTACTTC. Translation: CASSVTGTPSSYEQYF. The V call is TRBV5-1, the J call TRBJ2-7, with D possibly being TRBD2 (6 bases). The CDR3 contains 16 residues. V lost 4 bases and J 0 bases, leaving 17 bases between the germline ends. Germline assignment: CDR1 SGHRS and CDR2 YFSETQ.

CDR3 nucleotide sequence: TGCAGCGTTGAAGGTAAAGGCTACACCTTC. It encodes CSVEGKGYTF. V is TRBV29-1 and J is TRBJ1-2; no definite D call. V was trimmed by 1 base and J by 8 bases, leaving 5 bases between them. From germline, CDR1 is SQVTM and CDR2 ANQGSEA. This CDR3 is built from 10 residues.

The chain employs TRBV28 and TRBJ1-5; 11 bases are shared with TRBD1. V shed 2 bases and J 6 bases; nucleotides not matched to a gene: 6. Germline V CDR1 and CDR2: MDHEN, SYDVKM. CDR3 length: 16 residues. The DNA for the CDR3 is TGTGCCAGCAGTTTAGCCGGACAGGGGGCAAGTCAGCCCCAGCATTTT. Amino acids: CASSLAGQGASQPQHF.

This chain joins TRBV7-6 and TRBJ2-1; D is ambiguous. CDR1 and CDR2 from the germline V gene are SGHVS and FNYEAQ. The CDR3 contains 14 residues. V was shortened by 2 bases and J by 7 bases, with 12 bases between the two germline ends. The DNA of the CDR3 is TGTGCCAGCAGCTTATCTGGCCCGCAAAATGAGCAGTTCTTC. Translating it yields CASSLSGPQNEQFF.

This rearrangement joins TRBV5-1 to TRBJ1-2; D gene unclear. The germline V gene has CDR1 SGHRS and CDR2 YFSETQ. CDR3 size: 18 residues. Trimming took off 1 base at V and 1 base at J, with 20 bases between the two ends. The CDR3 DNA reads as TGCGCCAGCAGCTTGTTAGGACGGGAGAAAATCGATAACTATGGCTACACCTTC. It codes for CASSLLGREKIDNYGYTF.

This clone was recorded only once. The gene calls are TRBV7-9 and TRBJ2-5, with unresolved D. The last part of the DNA fits TRBJ2-7 better; the J call may be wrong. CDR1 and CDR2 from the germline V gene are SEHNR and FQNEAQ (reference sequence). The CDR3 is 14 amino acids. The CDR3 bases are TGTGCCAGCAGCTTAGACGCGGAAAACTACGAGCAGTACTTC. It is translated as CASSLDAENYEQYF.

The chain carries TRBV11-2 and TRBJ2-1; D is ambiguous. The germline V and J ends were trimmed by 5 bases and 6 bases, with 17 bases remaining between them. CDR3 length: 15 amino acids. CDR1 is SGHAT, CDR2 FQNNGV, per germline. CDR3 residues: CASSVTPLVSNEQFF. CDR3 DNA: TGTGCCAGCAGCGTAACGCCTCTAGTGTCCAATGAGCAGTTCTTC.

V gene TRBV19 combines with J gene TRBJ1-1; 8 bases map to TRBD1. CDR3 length: 14 residues. CDR1 LNHDA and CDR2 SQIVND come from the germline V gene (reference sequence). Losses at the gene ends were 5 bases for V and 1 base for J; bases not matched to a gene: 3. DNA for the CDR3: TGTGCCAGTAGTTGGGGACAGGCGAACACTGAAGCTTTCTTT. Amino acid sequence: CASSWGQANTEAFF.

The rearrangement joins TRBV4-3 to TRBJ2-1; the D gene is possibly TRBD2 (7 bases). With 1 base removed from V and 5 bases from J, the gap between germline ends came to 15 bases. Germline V gene data show CDR1 as LGHNA and CDR2 as YSLEER. This CDR3 is 16 amino acids long. The CDR3 sequence: CASSQVGRGANNEQFF. The CDR3 DNA sequence: TGCGCCAGCAGCCAAGTCGGCCGGGGGGCAAACAATGAGCAGTTCTTC.